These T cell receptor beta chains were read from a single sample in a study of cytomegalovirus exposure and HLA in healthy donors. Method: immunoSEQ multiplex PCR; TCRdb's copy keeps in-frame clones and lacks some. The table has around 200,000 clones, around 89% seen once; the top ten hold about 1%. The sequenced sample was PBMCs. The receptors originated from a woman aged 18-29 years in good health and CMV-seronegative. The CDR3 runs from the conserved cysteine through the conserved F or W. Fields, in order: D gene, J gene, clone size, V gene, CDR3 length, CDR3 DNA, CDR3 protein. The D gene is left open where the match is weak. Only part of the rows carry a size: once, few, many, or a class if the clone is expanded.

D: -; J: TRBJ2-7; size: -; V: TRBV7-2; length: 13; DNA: TGTGCCAGCAGCTTACAGAATCCGTACGAGCAGTACTTC; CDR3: CASSLQNPYEQYF
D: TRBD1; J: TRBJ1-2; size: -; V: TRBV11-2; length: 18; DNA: TGTGCCAGCAGCTTAGAGGAACGGGACAGCCTTGCTACTGGGGGCTACACCTTC; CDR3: CASSLEERDSLATGGYTF
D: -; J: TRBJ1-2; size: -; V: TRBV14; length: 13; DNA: TGTGCCAGCAGCCCCGACAGGTACTATGGCTACACCTTC; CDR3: CASSPDRYYGYTF
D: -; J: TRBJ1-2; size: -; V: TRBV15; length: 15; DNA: TGTGCCACCAGCAGAGATGCAGGGTTTAACTATGGCTACACCTTC; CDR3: CATSRDAGFNYGYTF
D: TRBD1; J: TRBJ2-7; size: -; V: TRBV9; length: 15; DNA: TGTGCCAGCTCAGTTGGGCAGGGGGAAACCTACGAGCAGTACTTC; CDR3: CASSVGQGETYEQYF
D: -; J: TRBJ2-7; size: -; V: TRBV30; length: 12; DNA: TGTGCCTGGAGACAGGGTTTGTGGGAGCAGTACTTC; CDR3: CAWRQGLWEQYF
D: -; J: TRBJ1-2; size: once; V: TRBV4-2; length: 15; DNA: TGTGCCAGCAGCCAAGTGTTTGAGCGTCACTATGGCTACACCTTC; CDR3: CASSQVFERHYGYTF
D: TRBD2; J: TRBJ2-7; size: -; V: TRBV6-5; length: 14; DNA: TGTGCCAGCAGTTCCCTAGCGGATTCCTACGAGCAGTACTTC; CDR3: CASSSLADSYEQYF
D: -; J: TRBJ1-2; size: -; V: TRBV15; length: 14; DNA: TGTGCCACCAGCAGAGATGCGGGCGGGGGTGGCTACACCTTC; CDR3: CATSRDAGGGGYTF
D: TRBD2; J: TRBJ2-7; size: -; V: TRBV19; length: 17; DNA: TGTGCCAGTAGTATGTGGTTGGCCGTTCGGGGGGTCTACGAGCAGTACTTC; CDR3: CASSMWLAVRGVYEQYF
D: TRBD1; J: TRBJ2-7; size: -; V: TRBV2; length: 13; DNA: TGTGCCAGCACTGGGACAGCCCCCTACGAGCAGTACTTC; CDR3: CASTGTAPYEQYF
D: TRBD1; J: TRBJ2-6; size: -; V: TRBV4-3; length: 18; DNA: TGCGCCAGCAGCCAAGCGATCGGGACAGGGACTGGGGCCAACGTCCTGACTTTC; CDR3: CASSQAIGTGTGANVLTF
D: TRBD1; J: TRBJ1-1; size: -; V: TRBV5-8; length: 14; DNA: TGTGCCAGCAGCTTGGCTTGGCAGGGGGTGAAAGCTTTCTTT; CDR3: CASSLAWQGVKAFF
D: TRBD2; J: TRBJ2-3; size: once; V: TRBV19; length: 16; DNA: TGTGCCAGTAGTTTGCCGCTAGCGGGGAGCACAGATACGCAGTATTTT; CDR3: CASSLPLAGSTDTQYF
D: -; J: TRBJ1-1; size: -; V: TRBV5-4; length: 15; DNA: TGTGCCAGCAGCTTTGGTCCAGGTGGTTACACTGAAGCTTTCTTT; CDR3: CASSFGPGGYTEAFF
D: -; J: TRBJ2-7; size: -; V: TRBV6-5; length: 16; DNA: TGTGCCAGCAGTTACTCTCCTAGGCAGGGGGGCCACGAGCAGTACTTC; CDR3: CASSYSPRQGGHEQYF
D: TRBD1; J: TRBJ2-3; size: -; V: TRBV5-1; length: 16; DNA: TGCGCCAGCAGCTTTTCCGGGACAGGGGGGACAGATACGCAGTATTTT; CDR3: CASSFSGTGGTDTQYF
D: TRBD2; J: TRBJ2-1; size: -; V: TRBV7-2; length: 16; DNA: TGTGCCAGCAGCGCTAGCGGGAGGGCGACCTACAATGAGCAGTTCTTC; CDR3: CASSASGRATYNEQFF
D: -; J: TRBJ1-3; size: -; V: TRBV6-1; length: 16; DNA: TGTGCCAGCAGTGAAGACCCAGGAGGGTCTGGAAACACCATATATTTT; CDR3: CASSEDPGGSGNTIYF
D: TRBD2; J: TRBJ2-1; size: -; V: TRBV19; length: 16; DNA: TGTGCCAGTAGTCCCTCCCCTAGCGGGATAGGCAATGAGCAGTTCTTC; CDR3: CASSPSPSGIGNEQFF
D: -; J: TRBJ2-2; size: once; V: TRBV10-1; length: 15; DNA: TGCGCCAGCAGTGATCGCGGGACCGACACCGGGGAGCTGTTTTTT; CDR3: CASSDRGTDTGELFF
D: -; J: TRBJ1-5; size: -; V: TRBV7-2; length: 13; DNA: TGTGCCAGCAGCTTACAGGTGAATCAGCCCCAGCATTTT; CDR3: CASSLQVNQPQHF